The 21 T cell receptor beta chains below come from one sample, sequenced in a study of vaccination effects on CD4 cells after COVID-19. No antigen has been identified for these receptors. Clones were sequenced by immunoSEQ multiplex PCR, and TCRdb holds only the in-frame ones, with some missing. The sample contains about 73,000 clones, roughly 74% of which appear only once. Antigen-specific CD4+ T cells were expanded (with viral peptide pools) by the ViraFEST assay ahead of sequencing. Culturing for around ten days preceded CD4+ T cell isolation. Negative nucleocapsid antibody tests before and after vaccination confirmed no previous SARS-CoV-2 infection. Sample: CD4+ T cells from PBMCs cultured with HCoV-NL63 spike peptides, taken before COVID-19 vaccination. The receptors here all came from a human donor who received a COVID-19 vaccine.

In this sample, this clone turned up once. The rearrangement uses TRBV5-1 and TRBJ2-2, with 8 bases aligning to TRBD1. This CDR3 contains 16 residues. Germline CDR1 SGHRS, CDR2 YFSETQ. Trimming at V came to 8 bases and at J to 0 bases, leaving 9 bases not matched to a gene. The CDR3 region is CARLDREITNTGELFF. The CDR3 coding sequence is TGCGCCAGGCTGGACAGGGAAATTACGAACACCGGGGAGCTGTTTTTT.

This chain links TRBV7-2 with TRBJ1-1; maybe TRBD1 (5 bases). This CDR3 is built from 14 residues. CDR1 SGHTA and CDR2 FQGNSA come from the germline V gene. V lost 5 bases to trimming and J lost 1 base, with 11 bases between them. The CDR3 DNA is TGTGCCAGCAGCCTCCGAACAGGGAACACTGAAGCTTTCTTT. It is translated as CASSLRTGNTEAFF.

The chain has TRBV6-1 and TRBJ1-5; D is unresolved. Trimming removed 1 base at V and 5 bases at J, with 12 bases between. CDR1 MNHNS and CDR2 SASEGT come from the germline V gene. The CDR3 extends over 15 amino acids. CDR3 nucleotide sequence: TGTGCCAGCAGTGAAGTGGGAAAATTTGATCAGCCCCAGCATTTT. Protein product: CASSEVGKFDQPQHF.

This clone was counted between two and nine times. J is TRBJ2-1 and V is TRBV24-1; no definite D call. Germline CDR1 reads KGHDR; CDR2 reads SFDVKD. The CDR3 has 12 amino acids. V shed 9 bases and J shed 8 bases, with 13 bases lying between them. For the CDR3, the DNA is TGTGCCACCGGCCGAGGATTCGATGAGCAGTTCTTC. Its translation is CATGRGFDEQFF.

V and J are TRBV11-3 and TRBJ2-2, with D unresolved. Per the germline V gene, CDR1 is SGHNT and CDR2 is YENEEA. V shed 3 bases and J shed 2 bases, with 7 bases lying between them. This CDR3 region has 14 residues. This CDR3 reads CASSLSTNTGELFF. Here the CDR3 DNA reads TGTGCCAGCAGCTTGAGTACAAACACCGGGGAGCTGTTTTTT.

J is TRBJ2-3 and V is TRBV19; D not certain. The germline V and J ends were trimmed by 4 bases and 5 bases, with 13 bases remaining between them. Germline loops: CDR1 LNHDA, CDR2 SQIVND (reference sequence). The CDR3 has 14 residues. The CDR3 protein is CASSTWRPGDTQYF. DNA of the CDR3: TGTGCCAGTAGTACTTGGCGCCCCGGAGATACGCAGTATTTT.

CDR3 bases: TGTGCCAGCAGCCCCAGACAGAGCTCCTACAATGAGCAGTTCTTC. This sequence encodes CASSPRQSSYNEQFF. The gene calls are TRBV9 and TRBJ2-1, with D maybe TRBD1 (5 bases). The germline V gene has CDR1 SGDLS and CDR2 YYNGEE. V was pared by 4 bases and J by 0 bases, with 11 bases between. The CDR3 totals 15 residues.

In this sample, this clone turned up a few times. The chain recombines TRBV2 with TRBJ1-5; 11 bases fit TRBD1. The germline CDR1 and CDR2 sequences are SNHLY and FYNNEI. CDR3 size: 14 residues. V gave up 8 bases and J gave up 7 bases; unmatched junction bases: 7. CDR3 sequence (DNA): TGTGCCAGCGCTGGACAGGGGGCTTTCCAGCCCCAGCATTTT. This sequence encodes CASAGQGAFQPQHF.

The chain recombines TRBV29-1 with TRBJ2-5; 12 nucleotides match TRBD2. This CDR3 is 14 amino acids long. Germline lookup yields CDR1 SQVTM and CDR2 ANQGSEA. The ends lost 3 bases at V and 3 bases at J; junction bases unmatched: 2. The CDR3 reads CSVDRLAGEETQYF. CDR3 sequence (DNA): TGCAGCGTTGATCGACTAGCGGGGGAAGAGACCCAGTACTTC. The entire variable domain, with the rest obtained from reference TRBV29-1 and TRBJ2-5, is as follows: SAVISQKPSRDICQRGTSLTIQCQVDSQVTMMFWYRQQPGQSLTLIATANQGSEATYESGFVIDKFPISRPNLTFSTLTVSNMSPEDSSIYLCSVDRLAGEETQYFGPGTRLLVL.

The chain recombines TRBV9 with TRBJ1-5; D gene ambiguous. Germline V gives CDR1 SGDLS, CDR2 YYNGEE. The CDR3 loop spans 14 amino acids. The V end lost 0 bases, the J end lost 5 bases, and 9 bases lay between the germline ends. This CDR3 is CASSVDYSDQPQHF. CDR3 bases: TGTGCCAGCAGCGTAGATTACAGCGATCAGCCCCAGCATTTT.

The CDR3 nucleotides read TGTGCCAGCAGTGGACAGGGGGATACGCAGTATTTT. Translation gives CASSGQGDTQYF. This chain links TRBV27 with TRBJ2-3, with 9 bases lining up with TRBD1. The CDR3 extends over 12 amino acids. Trimming at V came to 5 bases and at J to 6 bases, leaving 0 bases not matched to a gene. Germline loops: CDR1 MNHEY, CDR2 SMNVEV (reference sequence).

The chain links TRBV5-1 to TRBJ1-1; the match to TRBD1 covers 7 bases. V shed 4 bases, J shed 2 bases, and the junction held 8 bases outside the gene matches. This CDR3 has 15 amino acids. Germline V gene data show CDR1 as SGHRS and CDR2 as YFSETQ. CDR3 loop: CASSRGTVQNTEAFF. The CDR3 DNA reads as TGCGCCAGCAGCCGGGGGACAGTTCAAAACACTGAAGCTTTCTTT.

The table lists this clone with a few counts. Here the CDR3 reads CASSREIGRNEQFF. CDR3 sequence (DNA): TGTGCCAGTAGTCGGGAGATAGGGAGAAATGAGCAGTTCTTC. The rearrangement uses TRBV19 and TRBJ2-1; D perhaps matches TRBD2 (6 bases). This CDR3 contains 14 residues. Trimming took 5 bases from V and 7 from J, leaving 15 bases between them. Per the germline V gene, CDR1 is LNHDA and CDR2 is SQIVND (reference sequence).

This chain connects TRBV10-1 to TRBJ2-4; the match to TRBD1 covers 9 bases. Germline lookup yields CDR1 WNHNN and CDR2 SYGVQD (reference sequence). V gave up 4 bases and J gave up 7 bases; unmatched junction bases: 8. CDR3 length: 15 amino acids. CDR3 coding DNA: TGCGCCAGCAGTGGGTCCGGGACAGGGAGCAACATTCAGTACTTC. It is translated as CASSGSGTGSNIQYF.

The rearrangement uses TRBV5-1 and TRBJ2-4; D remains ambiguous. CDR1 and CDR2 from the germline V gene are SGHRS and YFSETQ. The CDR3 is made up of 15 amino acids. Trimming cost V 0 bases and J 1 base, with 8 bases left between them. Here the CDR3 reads CASSLGVGAKNIQYF. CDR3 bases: TGCGCCAGCAGCTTGGGTGTGGGTGCCAAAAACATTCAGTACTTC.

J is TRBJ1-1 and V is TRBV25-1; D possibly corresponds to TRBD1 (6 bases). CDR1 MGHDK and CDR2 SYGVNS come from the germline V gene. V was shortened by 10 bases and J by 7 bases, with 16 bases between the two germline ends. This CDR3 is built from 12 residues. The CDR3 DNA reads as TGTGCCACCACAGGGAATTCTGTTGAAGCTTTCTTT. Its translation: CATTGNSVEAFF.

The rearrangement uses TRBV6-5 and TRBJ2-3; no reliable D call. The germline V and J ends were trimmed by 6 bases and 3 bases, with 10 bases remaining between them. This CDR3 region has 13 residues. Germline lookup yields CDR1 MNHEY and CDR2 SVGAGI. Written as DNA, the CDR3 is TGTGCCAGCAGGGCAGTGGGTACAGATACGCAGTATTTT. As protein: CASRAVGTDTQYF.

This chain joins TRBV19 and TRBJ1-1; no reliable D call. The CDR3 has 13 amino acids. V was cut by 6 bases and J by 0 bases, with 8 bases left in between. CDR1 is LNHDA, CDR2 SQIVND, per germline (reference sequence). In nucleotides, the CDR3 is TGTGCCAGTAGAGGGCAGGTGAACACTGAAGCTTTCTTT. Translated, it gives CASRGQVNTEAFF. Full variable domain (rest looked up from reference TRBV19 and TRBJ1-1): DGGITQSPKYLFRKEGQNVTLSCEQNLNHDAMYWYRQDPGQGLRLIYYSQIVNDFQKGDIAEGYSVSREKKESFPLTVTSAQKNPTAFYLCASRGQVNTEAFFGQGTRLTVV.

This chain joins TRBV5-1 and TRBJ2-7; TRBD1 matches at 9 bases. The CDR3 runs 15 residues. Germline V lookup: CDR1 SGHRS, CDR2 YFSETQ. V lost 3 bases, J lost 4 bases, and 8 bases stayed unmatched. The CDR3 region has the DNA TGCGCCAGCAGCTCCAGATGGGACAGGGCTTACGAGCAGTACGTC. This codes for CASSSRWDRAYEQYV.

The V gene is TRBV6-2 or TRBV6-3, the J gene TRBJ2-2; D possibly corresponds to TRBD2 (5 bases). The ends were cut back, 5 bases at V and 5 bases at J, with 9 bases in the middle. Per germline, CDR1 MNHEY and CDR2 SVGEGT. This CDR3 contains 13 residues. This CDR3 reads CASSASGTGELFF. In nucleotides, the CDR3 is TGTGCCAGCAGTGCCTCGGGGACCGGGGAGCTGTTTTTT.

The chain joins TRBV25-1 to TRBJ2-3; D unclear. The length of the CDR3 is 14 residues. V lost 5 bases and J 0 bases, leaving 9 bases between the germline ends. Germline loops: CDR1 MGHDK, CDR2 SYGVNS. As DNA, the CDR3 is TGTGCCAGCAGTACAGCGAGAAGCACAGATACGCAGTATTTT. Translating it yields CASSTARSTDTQYF.